Included here is one T cell receptor (beta chain) sequence, with context. Its target is not known. The read falls 3 residues short of the CDR3 end, and the missing part is taken from the germline J gene. The data originate from a study of T cells in women clearing cervical HPV infection. Findings of the study overall: T-cell numbers per sample were unknown and may explain richness differences. TRBV6-7 abundance was lower in cases than controls (around 0.1% versus 0.15%).

Trimming at V came to 2 bases and at J to 4 bases, leaving 5 bases not matched to a gene. This CDR3 spans 17 amino acids. Germline CDR1 LNHDA, CDR2 SQIVND (reference sequence). The method was immunoSEQ multiplex PCR; TCRdb's version includes in-frame clones alone and lacks a portion of them. This sample's table reports 40,000 or so clones. The sequence came from a woman aged 18-70 years with a cervical HPV16 infection that either progressed to CIN3+ or cleared (not recorded which). Sequenced sample: blood buffy coat. V usage is TRBV19 and J usage is TRBJ2-1; TRBD2 agrees at 13 bases. Partial CDR3 DNA: TGTGCCAGTAGTATACAGGGGACTAGCGGGGTATACAATGAG. Protein product: CASSIQGTSGVYNE. The whole CDR3 protein reads CASSIQGTSGVYNEQFF.